This T cell receptor beta chain was found in a study of cytomegalovirus exposure and HLA in healthy donors. About the research overall: It was reported in a later analysis that the 100 to 150 validation repertoires used the same platform as the roughly 640 first-cohort repertoires.

Profiling relied on immunoSEQ multiplex PCR, and the TCRdb table lists in-frame clones only, not all of them. Here the sample spans about 79,000 clones, over 85% being singletons. Germline V gene sequence: CDR1 SGHTS, CDR2 YDEGEE. Trimming shortened V by 0 bases and J by 3 bases, and 10 bases separated the two germline ends. The CDR3 has 15 residues. This clone was seen a single time. The V gene is TRBV5-8, the J gene TRBJ2-1; weak D call: TRBD1 (5 bases). The sequence derives from a woman aged 25-40 years in good health and CMV-seronegative. Input material: PBMCs. CDR3 sequence (DNA): TGTGCCAGCAGCTTGGGTACAGGTTACTACAATGAGCAGTTCTTC. Translated: CASSLGTGYYNEQFF.